The 16 T cell receptor beta chains presented below share a single source sample, sequenced in a study of tumor-infiltrating lymphocytes in oesophageal squamous cell carcinoma. One entry per CDR3 protein results from TCRdb running MiXCR on the PCR reads. This table holds roughly 21,000 distinct CDR3 sequences, 35% to 40% found once. The sequencing input was esophageal tumor tissue. These receptors all come from a male donor with esophageal squamous cell carcinoma.

At least ten counts were recorded for this clonotype. The chain has TRBV5-1 and TRBJ2-5; the D is unclear. Germline-derived CDR1 and CDR2 are SGHRS and YFSETQ. CDR3 length equals 15 residues. With 2 bases removed from V and 5 bases from J, the gap between germline ends came to 16 bases. CDR3 sequence: CASSLGSAQGETQYF. CDR3 bases: TGCGCCAGCAGCTTAGGATCGGCCCAAGGGGAGACCCAGTACTTC.

This clonotype was recorded at least ten times. The chain carries TRBV4-1 and TRBJ2-1; 12 positions agree with TRBD1. V lost 3 bases to trimming and J lost 5 bases; unmatched junction nucleotides: 2. CDR3 size: 15 residues. CDR1 and CDR2 (germline): MGHRA, YSYEKL. The DNA of the CDR3 is TGCGCCAGCAGCCAGGGACAGGGGGCGGACAATGAGCAGTTCTTC. It specifies CASSQGQGADNEQFF.

The chain recombines TRBV2 with TRBJ2-1; TRBD2 matches at 13 bases. The J call may be mistaken, given a closer DNA end match to TRBJ2-5. The CDR3 loop spans 15 amino acids. The germline V gene has CDR1 SNHLY and CDR2 FYNNEI. CDR3 sequence (DNA): TGTGCCAGCAGCGGGACTAGCGGGGCTGGAGAGACCCAGTACTTC. Amino acid sequence: CASSGTSGAGETQYF.

This clonotype is medium-sized within its sample. This rearrangement joins TRBV7-2 to TRBJ2-3, with 8 nucleotides matching TRBD2. Germline lookup yields CDR1 SGHTA and CDR2 FQGNSA. This CDR3 region has 16 residues. V shed 3 bases and J 3 bases; nucleotides not matched to a gene: 8. Here the CDR3 reads CASSFVAGSWTDTQYF. CDR3 sequence (DNA): TGTGCCAGCAGCTTCGTAGCGGGGAGCTGGACAGATACGCAGTATTTT.

This chain connects TRBV12-3 or TRBV12-4 to TRBJ1-5; possibly TRBD1 for D (5 bases). This CDR3 spans 12 amino acids. The V end was cut by 3 bases, the J end by 7 bases, with 7 bases between. The CDR3 region has the DNA TGTGCCAGCAGTTTTCGGGGGCAGCCCCAGCATTTT. This translates into CASSFRGQPQHF.

This clonotype was observed at least ten times. The chain joins TRBV5-1 to TRBJ2-7, with 10 nucleotides matching TRBD1. Germline CDR1 and CDR2: SGHRS and YFSETQ. V gave up 3 bases and J gave up 4 bases; unmatched junction bases: 7. This CDR3 has 15 residues. CDR3 DNA: TGCGCCAGCAGCTCCGACAGGGGGCGGGGGTACGAGCAGTACTTC. Protein sequence: CASSSDRGRGYEQYF.

This chain joins TRBV7-2 and TRBJ2-7, with 7 bases that match TRBD2. V dropped 4 bases and J dropped 0; count of bases not matched to a gene: 15. CDR1 and CDR2 from the germline V gene are SGHTA and FQGNSA. This CDR3 comprises 18 residues. The CDR3 nucleotides read TGTGCCAGCAGCTCCCCCCGGGACTACGGGAGCTACTCCTACGAGCAGTACTTC. Its protein is CASSSPRDYGSYSYEQYF.

The table lists this clonotype with many counts. The chain links TRBV10-1 to TRBJ2-5; D gene ambiguous. The V gene's germline CDR1 is WNHNN and CDR2 SYGVQD (reference sequence). V was trimmed by 3 bases and J by 3 bases, leaving 8 bases between them. This CDR3 is 13 amino acids long. CDR3 DNA: TGCGCCAGCAGTGATTCCCCAGAAGAGACCCAGTACTTC. Amino acid sequence: CASSDSPEETQYF.

This clonotype was picked up many times. The rearrangement uses TRBV27 and TRBJ2-5, with a tentative D call TRBD2 (6 bases). This CDR3 comprises 10 residues. Trimming pared 9 bases from V and 7 bases from J, leaving 9 bases between. Germline lookup yields CDR1 MNHEY and CDR2 SMNVEV (reference sequence). The CDR3, as DNA: TGTGCCAGTGGGGAGGTGACCCAGTACTTC. Translating it yields CASGEVTQYF.

V usage is TRBV7-2 and J usage is TRBJ1-6; a weak D match, TRBD1 (6 bases). This CDR3 has 17 residues. With 1 base removed from V and 14 bases from J, the gap between germline ends came to 24 bases. The V gene's germline CDR1 is SGHTA and CDR2 FQGNSA. The CDR3 nucleotides read TGTGCCAGCAGCTTAGAACCCGGACAGAGCCGCGGACTCACCCTCCACTTT. Translating it yields CASSLEPGQSRGLTLHF. Full variable domain (remainder filled in from reference TRBV7-2 and TRBJ1-6): GAGVSQSPSNKVTEKGKDVELRCDPISGHTALYWYRQSLGQGLEFLIYFQGNSAPDKSGLPSDRFSAERTGGSVSTLTIQRTQQEDSAVYLCASSLEPGQSRGLTLHFGNGTRLTVT.

This clonotype turned up a few times. CDR3 amino acids: CASSSEWETQYF. CDR3 sequence (DNA): TGTGCCAGCAGCTCCGAATGGGAGACCCAGTACTTC. The J gene is TRBJ2-5, the V gene TRBV7-9; D not resolved. The CDR3 runs to 12 residues. Germline V gene sequence: CDR1 SEHNR, CDR2 FQNEAQ (reference sequence). Trimming stripped 4 bases from V and 5 bases from J, with 8 bases between. The variable domain in full, completed from reference TRBV7-9 and TRBJ2-5, reads DTGVSQNPRHKITKRGQNVTFRCDPISEHNRLYWYRQTLGQGPEFLTYFQNEAQLEKSRLLSDRFSAERPKGSFSTLEIQRTEQGDSAMYLCASSSEWETQYFGPGTRLLVL.

This clonotype has just a few counts. The V call is TRBV7-8, the J call TRBJ2-1; D is unclear. Per germline, CDR1 SGHVS and CDR2 FQNEAQ. The CDR3 is 17 residues long. V was pared by 5 bases and J by 1 base, with 18 bases between. CDR3 loop: CASSLFLGSTSYNEQFF. CDR3 nucleotide sequence: TGTGCCAGCAGCCTCTTCTTGGGAAGTACATCCTACAATGAGCAGTTCTTC. The variable domain in full, completed from reference TRBV7-8 and TRBJ2-1, reads GAGVSQSPRYKVAKRGQDVALRCDPISGHVSLFWYQQALGQGPEFLTYFQNEAQLDKSGLPSDRFFAERPEGSVSTLKIQRTQQEDSAVYLCASSLFLGSTSYNEQFFGPGTRLTVL.

The J gene is TRBJ1-1, the V gene TRBV20-1; the D gene is possibly TRBD1 (5 bases). The V end was cut by 6 bases, the J end by 8 bases, with 16 bases between. Germline V lookup: CDR1 DFQATT, CDR2 SNEGSKA (reference sequence). This CDR3 is 12 amino acids long. CDR3 in DNA: TGCAGTGCAACCTCTCGGGACCGCGAAGCTTTCTTT. Translation gives CSATSRDREAFF.

The table lists this clonotype with many counts. This rearrangement joins TRBV12-3 or TRBV12-4 to TRBJ2-5, with 8 bases fitting TRBD2. V dropped 6 bases and J dropped 0; count of bases not matched to a gene: 9. The CDR3 is 16 amino acids. Here the CDR3 DNA reads TGTGCCAGCAGCGCGACTAGCGAGGGCAACCAAGAGACCCAGTACTTC. Protein product: CASSATSEGNQETQYF.

The chain uses TRBV7-4 and TRBJ2-5, with TRBD2 matching 8 bases. The last part of the DNA fits TRBJ2-1 better; the J call may be wrong. The CDR3 consists of 17 residues. CDR1 SGHVT and CDR2 SQSDAQ come from the germline V gene. This CDR3 reads CASSPTALAAPYNEQFF. The DNA for the CDR3 is TGTGCCAGCAGCCCAACGGCACTAGCGGCACCCTACAATGAGCAGTTCTTC.

A remark on this clonotype: This may be a read error, as it is one base from a much larger clone. This chain joins TRBV10-3 and TRBJ2-1; TRBD2 is a possible D gene (6 bases). Germline values: CDR1 ENHRY, CDR2 SYGVKD. Trimming pared 4 bases from V and 12 bases from J, leaving 19 bases between. CDR3 size: 14 residues. Here the CDR3 reads CAISVIGSFTGQFF. The CDR3, as DNA: TGTGCCATCAGTGTTATCGGGAGCTTTACGGGGCAGTTCTTC.